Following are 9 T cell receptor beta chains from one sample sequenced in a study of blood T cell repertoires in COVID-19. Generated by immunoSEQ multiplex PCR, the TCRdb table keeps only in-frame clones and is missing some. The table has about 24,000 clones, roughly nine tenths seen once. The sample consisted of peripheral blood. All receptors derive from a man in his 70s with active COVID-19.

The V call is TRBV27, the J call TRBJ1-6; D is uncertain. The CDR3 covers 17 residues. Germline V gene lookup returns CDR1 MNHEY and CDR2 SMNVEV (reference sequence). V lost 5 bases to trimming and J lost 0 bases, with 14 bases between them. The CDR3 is CASSPAGVSSYNSPLHF. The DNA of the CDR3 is TGTGCCAGCAGTCCAGCGGGTGTCAGCTCCTATAATTCACCCCTCCACTTT.

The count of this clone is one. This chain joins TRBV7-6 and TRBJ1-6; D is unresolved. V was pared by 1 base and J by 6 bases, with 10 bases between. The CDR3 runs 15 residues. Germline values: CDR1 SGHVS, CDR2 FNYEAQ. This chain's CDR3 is CASSLVAESNSPLHF. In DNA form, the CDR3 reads TGTGCCAGCAGCTTAGTGGCAGAAAGTAATTCACCCCTCCACTTT.

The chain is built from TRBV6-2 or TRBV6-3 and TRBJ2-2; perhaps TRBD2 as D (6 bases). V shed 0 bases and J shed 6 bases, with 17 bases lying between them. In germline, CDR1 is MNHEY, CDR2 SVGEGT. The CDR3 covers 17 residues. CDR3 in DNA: TGTGCCAGCAGTTACTCCCCGTGGAGGGGCGGCGCCGGGGAGCTGTTTTTT. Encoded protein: CASSYSPWRGGAGELFF.

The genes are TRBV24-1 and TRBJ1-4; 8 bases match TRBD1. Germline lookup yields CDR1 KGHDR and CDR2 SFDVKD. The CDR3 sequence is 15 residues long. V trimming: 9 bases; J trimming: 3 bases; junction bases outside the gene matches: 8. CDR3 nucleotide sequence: TGTGCCACCCAGGGGGCACAGGCACCTAATGAAAAACTGTTTTTT. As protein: CATQGAQAPNEKLFF.

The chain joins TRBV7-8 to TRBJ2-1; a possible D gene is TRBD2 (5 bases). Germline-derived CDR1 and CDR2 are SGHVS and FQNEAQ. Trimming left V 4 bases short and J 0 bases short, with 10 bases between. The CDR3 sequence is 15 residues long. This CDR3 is CASSYSDGSYNEQFF. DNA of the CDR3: TGTGCCAGCAGCTATAGCGACGGCTCCTACAATGAGCAGTTCTTC.

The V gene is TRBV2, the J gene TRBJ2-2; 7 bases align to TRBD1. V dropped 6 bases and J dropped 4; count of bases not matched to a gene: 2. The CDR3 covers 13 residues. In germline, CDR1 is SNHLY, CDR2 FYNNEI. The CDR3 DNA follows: TGTGCCAGCAGGTCAGGGGGCACCGGGGAGCTGTTTTTT. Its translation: CASRSGGTGELFF.

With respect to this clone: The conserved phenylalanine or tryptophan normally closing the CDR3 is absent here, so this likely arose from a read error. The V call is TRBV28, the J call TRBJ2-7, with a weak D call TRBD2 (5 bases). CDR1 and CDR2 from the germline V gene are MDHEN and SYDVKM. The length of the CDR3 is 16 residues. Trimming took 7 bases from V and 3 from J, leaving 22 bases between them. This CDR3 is CASTSSGISNYYEQYL. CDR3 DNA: TGTGCCAGCACTTCATCCGGGATTTCCAATTACTACGAGCAGTACCTC.

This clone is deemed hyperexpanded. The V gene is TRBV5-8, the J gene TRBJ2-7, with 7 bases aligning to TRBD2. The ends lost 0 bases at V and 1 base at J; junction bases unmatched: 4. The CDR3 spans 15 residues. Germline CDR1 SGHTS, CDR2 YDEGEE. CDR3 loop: CASSLGASGSYEQYF. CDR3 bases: TGTGCCAGCAGCTTGGGGGCTAGCGGATCCTACGAGCAGTACTTC. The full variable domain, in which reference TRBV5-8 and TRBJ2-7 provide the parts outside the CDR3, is EAGVTQSPTHLIKTRGQQATLRCSPISGHTSVYWYQQALGLGLQFLLWYDEGEERNRGNFPPRFSGRQFPNYSSELNVNALELEDSALYLCASSLGASGSYEQYFGPGTRLTVT.

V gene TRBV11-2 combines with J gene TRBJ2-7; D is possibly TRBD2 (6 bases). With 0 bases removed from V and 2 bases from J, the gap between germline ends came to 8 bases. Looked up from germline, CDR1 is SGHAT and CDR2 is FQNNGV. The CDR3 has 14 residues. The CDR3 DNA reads TGTGCCAGCAGCTTAGAGGAGGGGCCCTACGAGCAGTACTTC. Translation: CASSLEEGPYEQYF.